A selection of T cell receptor beta chains follows, all from one sample in a study of blood T cell repertoires in COVID-19. Here immunoSEQ multiplex PCR was the method, and the copy in TCRdb shows in-frame clones only, minus some. The sample includes about 250,000 clones, around 90% seen only once; the top ten take approximately 1.4%. Sequenced material: peripheral blood. The receptors come from a man older than 75 with acute or convalescent COVID-19. The CDR3 runs from the conserved cysteine through the conserved F or W. A D gene is named only where the DNA matches it firmly. Clone size is given for some rows only: seen once, a few or many times, or a class if the clone is expanded.

clone_size | d_call | cdr3_length | j_call | v_call | cdr3_nt | cdr3_aa
. | TRBD1 | 16 | TRBJ1-1 | TRBV19 | TGTGCCAGCCTCCCGGGACAGGGGGCTAGGAACACTGAAGCTTTCTTT | CASLPGQGARNTEAFF
. | TRBD1 | 15 | TRBJ2-1 | TRBV6-5 | TGTGCCAGCAGTTTCCGGGACAGCTCCTACAATGAGCAGTTCTTC | CASSFRDSSYNEQFF
. | TRBD1 | 13 | TRBJ2-7 | TRBV28 | TGTGCCATCTCGACAGGGAGCTCCTACGAGCAGTACTTC | CAISTGSSYEQYF
. | TRBD1 | 16 | TRBJ2-3 | TRBV12-5 | TGTGCTAGTGGTTGGGGTACAGGGGGCGCCTTAGATACGCAGTATTTT | CASGWGTGGALDTQYF
few | TRBD2 | 17 | TRBJ2-7 | TRBV7-8 | TGTGCCAGCAGCAAACCGGGACTAGCGGGAGGGCCGTACGAGCAGTACTTC | CASSKPGLAGGPYEQYF
. | TRBD1 | 19 | TRBJ2-7 | TRBV28 | TGTGCCAGCAGTTTATGGGGGGGTGAAAGCGGACAGGGGACCTACGAGCAGTACTTC | CASSLWGGESGQGTYEQYF
. | TRBD2 | 20 | TRBJ2-1 | TRBV6-1 | TGTGCCAGCAGTGAAAAATCTAAGGGACTAGCGGGGGGACGTAGGAATGAGCAGTTCTTC | CASSEKSKGLAGGRRNEQFF
. | TRBD2 | 15 | TRBJ2-2 | TRBV2 | TGTGCCAGCAGGGATGCGGGGGACGGCACCGGGGAGCTGTTTTTT | CASRDAGDGTGELFF
few | TRBD1 | 14 | TRBJ1-6 | TRBV5-5 | TGTGCCAGCAGCTCCGGGACAGTTAATTCACCCCTCCACTTT | CASSSGTVNSPLHF
. | TRBD2 | 14 | TRBJ2-2 | TRBV10-2 | TGCGCCAGCAGACTAGCGGTGAACACCGGGGAGCTGTTTTTT | CASRLAVNTGELFF
once | . | 14 | TRBJ2-2 | TRBV3-1/TRBV3-2 | TGTGCCAGCAGCCCTAAATTACGGTTAGGGGAGCTGTTTTTT | CASSPKLRLGELFF
. | TRBD2 | 19 | TRBJ2-3 | TRBV6-2/TRBV6-3 | TGTGCCAGCAGTTACGGGACCCTGGTAGCGGGTTTTTTTGGAGATACGCAGTATTTT | CASSYGTLVAGFFGDTQYF
. | TRBD2 | 15 | TRBJ2-7 | TRBV20-1 | TGCAGTGCTAGTTCCCCGGGACTAGCGGCATACGAGCAGTACTTC | CSASSPGLAAYEQYF
. | TRBD1 | 13 | TRBJ2-5 | TRBV2 | TGTGCCAGCAGTCAGGACAGGGGAGAGACCCAGTACTTC | CASSQDRGETQYF
. | . | 14 | TRBJ1-5 | TRBV6-5 | TGTGCCAGCAGTTACTCGGGAGCAAATCAGCCCCAGCATTTT | CASSYSGANQPQHF
. | . | 10 | TRBJ2-1 | TRBV20-1 | TGCAGTGCTAGCTTCAATGAGCAGTTCTTC | CSASFNEQFF
. | TRBD1 | 13 | TRBJ2-7 | TRBV3-1/TRBV3-2 | TGTGCCAGCAGCACCCGGGACAGATCCGAGCAGTACTTC | CASSTRDRSEQYF
. | TRBD1 | 15 | TRBJ1-2 | TRBV24-1 | TGTGCCACCAGTGGGGGACAGGGCGCTAACTATGGCTACACCTTC | CATSGGQGANYGYTF
few | . | 14 | TRBJ2-7 | TRBV5-1 | TGCGCCAGCAGCAGAACAACAGGATCCTACGAGCAGTACTTC | CASSRTTGSYEQYF
. | . | 15 | TRBJ2-2 | TRBV13 | TGTGCCAGCAGCCCTAAACGGGGTTACACCGGGGAGCTGTTTTTT | CASSPKRGYTGELFF
few | TRBD2 | 12 | TRBJ2-7 | TRBV7-2 | TGTGCCAGCAGCTATATAGCGGGGGAGCAGTACTTC | CASSYIAGEQYF
. | TRBD2 | 15 | TRBJ2-3 | TRBV7-2 | TGTGCCAGCAGCTTGACTAGCGGGTCAACAGATACGCAGTATTTT | CASSLTSGSTDTQYF
. | TRBD1 | 17 | TRBJ1-5 | TRBV27 | TGTGCCAGCAGACAAGGGACAGGGCTTTATAGCAATCAGCCCCAGCATTTT | CASRQGTGLYSNQPQHF
. | TRBD1 | 13 | TRBJ2-7 | TRBV28 | TGTGCCAGCAGTTTGCTGGGACAGGGGAGAAAGGACTTC | CASSLLGQGRKDF
. | TRBD1 | 15 | TRBJ2-3 | TRBV18 | TGTGCCAGCTCGCTGGGGACAGGTAGCACAGATACGCAGTATTTT | CASSLGTGSTDTQYF
once | . | 16 | TRBJ1-5 | TRBV4-1 | TGCGCCAGCAGCCAAGCGACAGAACTCTACAATCAGCCCCAGCATTTT | CASSQATELYNQPQHF